The clone carrying this TCR beta chain showed up just once. Source study methods: From reference gene primer amplification, estimates of nucleated cell counts were derived. This table comes from immunoSEQ multiplex PCR, and its TCRdb copy is limited to in-frame clones, with some not included. The DNA gave D and trimming, while V, J and clone size come from that table. This sample has roughly 250,000 clones, with roughly 90% found just once. The data were taken from a study of blood T cell repertoires in COVID-19. Study context: From the United States, Italy and Spain came samples of acute and convalescent COVID-19.

It was during active infection that Seattle patients were enrolled and then longitudinally followed. The CDR3 has 13 amino acids. Deletions cut 8 bases from V and 6 bases from J, with 17 bases between. Germline V gene data show CDR1 as MNHEY and CDR2 as SMNVEV (reference sequence). This TCR was sampled from a woman aged 30 to 39 with COVID-19, enrolled during active disease. The chain joins TRBV27 to TRBJ2-7; D might be TRBD1 (5 bases). Sequenced sample: peripheral blood. CDR3 sequence reads: CASGPTVRAEQYF. DNA for the CDR3: TGTGCCAGCGGACCGACAGTCAGGGCCGAGCAGTACTTC.